The 14 T cell receptor beta chains below come from one sample, sequenced in a study of T cells in Graves' hyperthyroidism and ophthalmopathy. Regions amplified from RNA transcripts were the TCR beta CDR3 regions. The HTBI primer set served for first-round RT-PCR of the TCR CDR3. One entry per CDR3 protein, called by TCRdb with MiXCR from the multiplex PCR reads. The table records fewer than 800,000 distinct CDR3 sequences, less than 20% of them present only once. Material for sequencing was blood. These receptors were obtained from a young man with Graves' hyperthyroidism.

The chain is built from TRBV29-1 and TRBJ2-5, with D perhaps TRBD1 (5 bases). This CDR3 has 12 amino acids. Trimming took 5 bases from V and 5 from J, leaving 12 bases between them. Looked up from germline, CDR1 is SQVTM and CDR2 is ANQGSEA. The CDR3 loop is CSVRRGRETQYF. The CDR3 region has the DNA TGCAGCGTTCGAAGGGGCCGGGAGACCCAGTACTTC.

The chain carries TRBV9 and TRBJ1-2; 7 bases are shared with TRBD1. Germline-derived CDR1 and CDR2 are SGDLS and YYNGEE. Germline trimming cut 0 bases from V and 2 bases from J; bases unmatched to any gene: 4. The CDR3 is made up of 15 amino acids. CDR3 coding DNA: TGTGCCAGCAGCGTAGGACAGGGCGCGAACTATGGCTACACCTTC. Its translation: CASSVGQGANYGYTF.

The chain employs TRBV20-1 and TRBJ1-6; a weak D match, TRBD1 (5 bases). The V gene's germline CDR1 is DFQATT and CDR2 SNEGSKA (reference sequence). Trimming pared 0 bases from V and 7 bases from J, leaving 13 bases between. The CDR3 length is 15 residues. The CDR3 DNA reads as TGCAGTGCTAGAGATCGATCAGGGAGAAATTCACCCCTCCACTTT. Residues: CSARDRSGRNSPLHF.

This clonotype was seen at least ten times. The chain has TRBV12-3 or TRBV12-4 and TRBJ2-3; 7 bases match TRBD1. Losses at the gene ends were 3 bases for V and 2 bases for J; bases not matched to a gene: 8. The CDR3 is 16 amino acids. CDR3: CASSLVAQGFTDTQYF. The CDR3 region has the DNA TGTGCCAGCAGTTTGGTCGCACAGGGGTTCACAGATACGCAGTATTTT.

J is TRBJ2-3 and V is TRBV2, with D perhaps TRBD1 (5 bases). With 4 bases removed from V and 5 bases from J, the gap between germline ends came to 13 bases. Germline V gives CDR1 SNHLY, CDR2 FYNNEI. The CDR3 extends over 14 amino acids. The CDR3 region is CASSGQGSGDTQYF. The CDR3, as DNA: TGTGCCAGCAGTGGCCAGGGCTCGGGAGATACGCAGTATTTT.

This clonotype was recorded at least ten times. The chain has TRBV7-2 and TRBJ2-7; no firm D call. This CDR3 region has 13 residues. V shed 0 bases and J shed 3 bases, with 6 bases lying between them. Per the germline V gene, CDR1 is SGHTA and CDR2 is FQGNSA. The CDR3 bases are TGTGCCAGCAGCTTAGCACCGCTCTACGAGCAGTACTTC. Translated, it gives CASSLAPLYEQYF.

This clonotype was seen a handful of times. The chain employs TRBV20-1 and TRBJ1-6; D gene uncertain. Trimming pared 3 bases from V and 9 bases from J, leaving 15 bases between. CDR3 length: 14 residues. Germline lookup yields CDR1 DFQATT and CDR2 SNEGSKA (reference sequence). The CDR3 bases are TGCAGTGCTAGCCGCGGGCCGATGGGTTCACCCCTCCACTTT. This encodes CSASRGPMGSPLHF.

V usage is TRBV5-4 and J usage is TRBJ1-6; tentatively, D is TRBD1 (6 bases). The CDR3 runs to 12 residues. Per the germline V gene, CDR1 is SGHNT and CDR2 is YYREEE (reference sequence). The V gene lost 4 bases and the J gene lost 12 bases, with 11 bases spanning the gap. The CDR3 coding sequence is TGTGCCAGCAGCCAAGGGGGGGGACCCCTCCACTTT. Protein product: CASSQGGGPLHF.

This clonotype was seen only a few times. The rearrangement links TRBV5-4 to TRBJ2-5; TRBD2 matches 16 bases. With V trimmed by 4 bases and J by 6 bases, 9 bases remained unmatched. CDR3 size: 17 residues. Germline V lookup: CDR1 SGHNT, CDR2 YYREEE (reference sequence). The CDR3 DNA reads TGTGCCAGCAGCAGTCCGGGACTAGCGGGAGGGCCTCAGACCCAGTACTTC. Translated, it gives CASSSPGLAGGPQTQYF. Looking up the rest from reference TRBV5-4 and TRBJ2-5 gives the full variable domain: ETGVTQSPTHLIKTRGQQVTLRCSSQSGHNTVSWYQQALGQGPQFIFQYYREEENGRGNFPPRFSGLQFPNYSSELNVNALELDDSALYLCASSSPGLAGGPQTQYFGPGTRLLVL.

This clonotype appeared many times. The chain links TRBV2 to TRBJ2-7; TRBD1 might be the D (5 bases). Trimming pared 7 bases from V and 0 bases from J, leaving 10 bases between. The germline CDR1 and CDR2 sequences are SNHLY and FYNNEI. This CDR3 is 13 amino acids long. The chain's CDR3 is CASTAGPSYEQYF. The CDR3, as DNA: TGTGCCAGCACCGCAGGGCCCTCCTACGAGCAGTACTTC.

This clonotype was observed a handful of times. The rearrangement joins TRBV24-1 to TRBJ1-3; perhaps TRBD1 as D (6 bases). Between the trimmed V and J ends, which lost 9 bases and 0 bases, there was a span of 17 bases. The length of the CDR3 is 16 residues. Germline CDR1 is KGHDR and CDR2 is SFDVKD. The CDR3 region has the DNA TGTGCCACCGCCCAAGTTAGGGGGGGCTCTGGAAACACCATATATTTT. It translates to CATAQVRGGSGNTIYF.

This clonotype was seen repeatedly, ten times or more. The chain employs TRBV7-9 and TRBJ2-1; D may be TRBD1 (6 bases). CDR1 is SEHNR, CDR2 FQNEAQ, per germline (reference sequence). The ends were cut back, 5 bases at V and 7 bases at J, with 12 bases in the middle. The CDR3 has 13 amino acids. CDR3 DNA sequence: TGTGCCAGCAGCCTGTGGGGGCTAAATGAGCAGTTCTTC. The encoded protein is CASSLWGLNEQFF.

This clonotype was seen ten or more times. The chain has TRBV12-3 or TRBV12-4 and TRBJ2-7; D possibly corresponds to TRBD2 (6 bases). The CDR3 is made up of 14 amino acids. V was shortened by 4 bases and J by 7 bases, with 17 bases between the two germline ends. CDR3 amino acids: CASSSAGLAREQYF. The CDR3 bases are TGTGCCAGCAGTTCCGCGGGGCTAGCTCGTGAGCAGTACTTC.

V is TRBV5-4 and J is TRBJ2-3; D perhaps matches TRBD1 (6 bases). This CDR3 spans 14 amino acids. Germline assignment: CDR1 SGHNT and CDR2 YYREEE (reference sequence). V gave up 0 bases and J gave up 4 bases, with 9 bases separating them. This CDR3 is CASSLAKGADTQYF. CDR3 coding DNA: TGTGCCAGCAGCTTGGCCAAGGGGGCAGATACGCAGTATTTT.